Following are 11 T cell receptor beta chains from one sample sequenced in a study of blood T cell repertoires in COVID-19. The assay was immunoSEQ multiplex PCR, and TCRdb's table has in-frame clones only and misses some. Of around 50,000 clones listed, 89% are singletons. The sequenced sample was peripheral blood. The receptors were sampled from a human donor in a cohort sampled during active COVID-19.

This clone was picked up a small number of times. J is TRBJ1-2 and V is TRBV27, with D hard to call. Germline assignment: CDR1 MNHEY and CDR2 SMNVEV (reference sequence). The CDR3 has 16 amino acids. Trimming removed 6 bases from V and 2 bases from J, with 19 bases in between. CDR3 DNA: TGTGCCAGCAGCTCAGTCTCACCGACTGTCAACTATGGCTACACCTTC. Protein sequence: CASSSVSPTVNYGYTF.

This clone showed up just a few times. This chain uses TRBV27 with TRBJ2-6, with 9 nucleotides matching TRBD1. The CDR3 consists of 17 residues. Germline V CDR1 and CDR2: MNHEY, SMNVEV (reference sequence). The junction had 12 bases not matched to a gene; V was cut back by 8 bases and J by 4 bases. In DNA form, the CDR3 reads TGTGCCAGCGGGGGCTCGGGACAGGGTACCGGGGCCAACGTCCTGACTTTC. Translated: CASGGSGQGTGANVLTF.

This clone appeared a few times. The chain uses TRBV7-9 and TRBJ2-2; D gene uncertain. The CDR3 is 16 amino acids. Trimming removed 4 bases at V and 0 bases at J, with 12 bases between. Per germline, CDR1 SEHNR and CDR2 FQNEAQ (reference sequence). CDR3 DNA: TGTGCCAGCAGCTCCCCGACTGGGTCGAACACCGGGGAGCTGTTTTTT. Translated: CASSSPTGSNTGELFF.

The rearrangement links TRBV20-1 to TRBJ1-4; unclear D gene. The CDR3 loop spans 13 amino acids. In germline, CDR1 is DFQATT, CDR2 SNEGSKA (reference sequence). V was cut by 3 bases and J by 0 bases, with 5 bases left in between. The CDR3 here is CSASGATNEKLFF. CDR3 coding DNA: TGCAGTGCTAGTGGAGCAACTAATGAAAAACTGTTTTTT.

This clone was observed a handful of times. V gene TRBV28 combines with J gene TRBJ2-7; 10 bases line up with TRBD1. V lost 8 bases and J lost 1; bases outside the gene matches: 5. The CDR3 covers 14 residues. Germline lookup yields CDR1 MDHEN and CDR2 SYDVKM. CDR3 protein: CASSAGQGSYEQYF. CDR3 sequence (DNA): TGTGCCAGCTCAGCGGGACAGGGGTCCTACGAGCAGTACTTC. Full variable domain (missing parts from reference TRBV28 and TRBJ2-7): DVKVTQSSRYLVKRTGEKVFLECVQDMDHENMFWYRQDPGLGLRLIYFSYDVKMKEKGDIPEGYSVSREKKERFSLILESASTNQTSMYLCASSAGQGSYEQYFGPGTRLTVT.

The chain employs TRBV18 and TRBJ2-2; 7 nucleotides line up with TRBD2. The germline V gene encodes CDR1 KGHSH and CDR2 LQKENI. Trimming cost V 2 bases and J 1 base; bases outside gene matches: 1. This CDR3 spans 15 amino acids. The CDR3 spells CASSPLAGNTGELFF. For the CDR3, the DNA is TGTGCCAGCTCACCATTAGCGGGGAACACCGGGGAGCTGTTTTTT. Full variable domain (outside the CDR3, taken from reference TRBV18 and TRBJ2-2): NAGVMQNPRHLVRRRGQEARLRCSPMKGHSHVYWYRQLPEEGLKFMVYLQKENIIDESGMPKERFSAEFPKEGPSILRIQQVVRGDSAAYFCASSPLAGNTGELFFGEGSRLTVL.

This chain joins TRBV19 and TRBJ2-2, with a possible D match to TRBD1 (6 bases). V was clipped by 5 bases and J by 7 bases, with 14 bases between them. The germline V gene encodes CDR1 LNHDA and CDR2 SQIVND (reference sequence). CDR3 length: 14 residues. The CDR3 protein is CASSATGRYGELFF. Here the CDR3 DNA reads TGTGCCAGTAGTGCGACAGGTCGTTACGGGGAGCTGTTTTTT.

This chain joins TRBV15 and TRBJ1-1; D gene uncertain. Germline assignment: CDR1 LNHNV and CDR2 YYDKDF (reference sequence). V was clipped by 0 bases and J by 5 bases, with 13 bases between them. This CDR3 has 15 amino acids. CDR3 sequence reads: CATSRDLEGSTEAFF. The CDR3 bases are TGTGCCACCAGCAGAGATTTAGAAGGGAGTACTGAAGCTTTCTTT.

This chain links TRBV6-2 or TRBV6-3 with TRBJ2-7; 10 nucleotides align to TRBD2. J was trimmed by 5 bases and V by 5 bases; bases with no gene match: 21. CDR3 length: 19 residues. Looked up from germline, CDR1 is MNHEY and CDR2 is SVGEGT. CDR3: CASSHGPSRAGGPLHEQYF. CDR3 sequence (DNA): TGTGCCAGCAGTCACGGCCCGTCTCGAGCGGGAGGGCCTCTCCACGAGCAGTACTTC.

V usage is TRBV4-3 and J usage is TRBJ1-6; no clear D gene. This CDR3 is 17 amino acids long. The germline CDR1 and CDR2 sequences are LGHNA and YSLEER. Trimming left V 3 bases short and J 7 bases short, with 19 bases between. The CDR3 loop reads CASSHDLPGAENSPLHF. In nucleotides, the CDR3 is TGCGCCAGCAGCCACGACTTGCCGGGAGCGGAAAATTCACCCCTCCACTTT.

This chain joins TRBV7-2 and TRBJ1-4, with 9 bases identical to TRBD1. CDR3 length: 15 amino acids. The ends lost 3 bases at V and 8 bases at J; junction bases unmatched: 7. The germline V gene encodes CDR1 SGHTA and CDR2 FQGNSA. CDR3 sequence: CASSLITGGGEKLFF. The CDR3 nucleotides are TGTGCCAGCAGCTTGATAACAGGGGGCGGAGAAAAACTGTTTTTT. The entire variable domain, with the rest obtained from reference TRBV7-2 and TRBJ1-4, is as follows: GAGVSQSPSNKVTEKGKDVELRCDPISGHTALYWYRQSLGQGLEFLIYFQGNSAPDKSGLPSDRFSAERTGGSVSTLTIQRTQQEDSAVYLCASSLITGGGEKLFFGSGTQLSVL.